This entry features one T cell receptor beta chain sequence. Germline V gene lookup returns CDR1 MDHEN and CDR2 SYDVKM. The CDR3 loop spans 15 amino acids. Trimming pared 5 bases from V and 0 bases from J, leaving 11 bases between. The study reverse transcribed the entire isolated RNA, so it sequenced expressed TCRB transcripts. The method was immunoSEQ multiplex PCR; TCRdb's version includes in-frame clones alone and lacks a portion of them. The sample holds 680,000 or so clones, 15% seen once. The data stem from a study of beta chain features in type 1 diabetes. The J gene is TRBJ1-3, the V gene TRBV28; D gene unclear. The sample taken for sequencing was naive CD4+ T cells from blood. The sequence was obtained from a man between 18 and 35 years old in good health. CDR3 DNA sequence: TGTGCCAGCAGTCTCCCTGAAGTCTCTGGAAACACCATATATTTT. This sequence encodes CASSLPEVSGNTIYF.